This note documents a single T cell receptor beta chain sequence. The antigen remains undetermined. Germline lookup yields CDR1 MGHRA and CDR2 YSYEKL. CDR3 length: 18 amino acids. The V gene lost 0 bases and the J gene lost 6 bases, with 21 bases spanning the gap. This sample is part of a study of T cells in localized non-small cell lung cancer. Generated by immunoSEQ multiplex PCR, the TCRdb table keeps only in-frame clones and is missing some. The sample has 90,000 to 95,000 clones, approximately 86% seen once. Study-level points and caveats: Clonality peaked in uninvolved adjacent lung rather than tumor. Adjacent lung had a median roughly 53 of the 100 largest tumor clones.

The sequencing used peripheral blood, collected before any cancer treatment. The sequence derives from a man aged 35-75 years with stage I squamous cell lung carcinoma. V and J are TRBV4-1 and TRBJ1-5, with a weak D call TRBD1 (6 bases). The CDR3 here is CASSQDTMGAATPQPQHF. The CDR3 DNA reads TGCGCCAGCAGCCAAGACACGATGGGGGCCGCGACGCCTCAGCCCCAGCATTTT.